The rows below give T cell receptor beta chains drawn from one sample of a study of T cell responses to AZD1222 COVID-19 vaccine. Profiled with immunoSEQ multiplex PCR; TCRdb holds only in-frame clones, not every one. The table has about 150,000 clones, roughly nine tenths seen once. This material consisted of peripheral blood, taken on day 0 of AZD1222 vaccination. These receptors were obtained from an adult in good health. The CDR3 runs from the conserved cysteine through the conserved F or W. The D gene is left open where the match is weak. Only some rows state a clone size, as once, few, many or a class for expanded clones.

J: TRBJ1-5; V: TRBV27; size: .; D: TRBD1; DNA: TGTGCCAGCAGCCCTCAGGGGGTTGATCAGCCCCAGCATTTT; CDR3: CASSPQGVDQPQHF
J: TRBJ2-1; V: TRBV5-1; size: .; D: TRBD2; DNA: TGCGCCAGCAGCCCGCCCCTAGCGGGAGAGTGGAATGAGCAGTTCTTC; CDR3: CASSPPLAGEWNEQFF
J: TRBJ1-5; V: TRBV18; size: .; D: .; DNA: TGTGCCAGCTCGGACGCAGGAGTGGGCAATCAGCCCCAGCATTTT; CDR3: CASSDAGVGNQPQHF
J: TRBJ1-2; V: TRBV19; size: few; D: .; DNA: TGTGCCACCAACTCAGCGACAGGCCCCATAACTAACTATGGCTACACCTTC; CDR3: CATNSATGPITNYGYTF
J: TRBJ2-2; V: TRBV11-3; size: .; D: .; DNA: TGTGCCAGCAGCTTAGTACTCAACACCGGGGAGCTGTTTTTT; CDR3: CASSLVLNTGELFF
J: TRBJ1-4; V: TRBV20-1; size: .; D: .; DNA: TGCAGTGCTAGTTCCACGGGGGCGGCTAATGAAAAACTGTTTTTT; CDR3: CSASSTGAANEKLFF
J: TRBJ2-1; V: TRBV6-4; size: once; D: TRBD2; DNA: TGTGCCAGCAGTGGCGGGAGCTCCTACAATGAGCAGTTCTTC; CDR3: CASSGGSSYNEQFF
J: TRBJ1-1; V: TRBV11-2; size: .; D: .; DNA: TGTGCCAGCAGCTTTGCCGTCGGTGAAGCTTTCTTT; CDR3: CASSFAVGEAFF
J: TRBJ1-2; V: TRBV27; size: .; D: .; DNA: TGTGCCAGCAGTTTAAGGGGCCCCTCGTATGGCTACACCTTC; CDR3: CASSLRGPSYGYTF
J: TRBJ1-6; V: TRBV5-1; size: .; D: .; DNA: TGCGCCAGCAGCTTTTCAGGGAACTATAATTCACCCCTCCACTTT; CDR3: CASSFSGNYNSPLHF
J: TRBJ2-1; V: TRBV4-3; size: .; D: .; DNA: TGCGCCAGCAGCCAAGGCCGGCTAGCAAGTGATGAGCAGTTCTTC; CDR3: CASSQGRLASDEQFF
J: TRBJ2-1; V: TRBV4-1; size: .; D: .; DNA: TGCGCCAGCAGCCAAGATAAAGGCCCCCGGAGCTCCTACAATGAGCAGTTCTTC; CDR3: CASSQDKGPRSSYNEQFF